Sequencing of this T cell receptor (beta chain) was carried out in a study of T cell responses to AZD1222 COVID-19 vaccine. The ends were cut back, 1 base at V and 0 bases at J, with 16 bases in the middle. CDR1 and CDR2 (germline): SGDLS, YYNGEE. The CDR3 covers 18 residues. Second doses at about 4 or about 12 weeks were pooled. The repertoire was sequenced with immunoSEQ multiplex PCR; TCRdb's copy has only in-frame clones and lacks some. The sample shows about 120,000 clones, approximately 90% of them seen only once. Study conclusions and caveats: Reportedly, close to half of spike-specific TCRs are directed against unmutated variant regions. Seropositive at baseline were only a handful of AZD1222 recipients.

A remark on this clone: Its antigen is unknown.

The sequence was collected from an adult who received the AZD1222 COVID-19 vaccine. The chain couples TRBV9 to TRBJ2-2; weak D call: TRBD1 (5 bases). The material was peripheral blood, obtained 28 days after the second AZD1222 dose. CDR3 protein: CASSVKGDRVPNTGELFF. Here the CDR3 DNA reads TGTGCCAGCAGCGTAAAAGGGGATCGCGTACCGAACACCGGGGAGCTGTTTTTT.